Below, 32 T cell receptor beta chains from the same sample are listed, as sequenced in a study of beta chain features in type 1 diabetes. These receptors' antigens are unknown. What was sequenced were expressed TCRB transcripts, since all of the isolated RNA had been reverse transcribed. Sequenced by immunoSEQ multiplex PCR; TCRdb stores in-frame clones only, minus some. The table lists 55,000 to 85,000 clones, approximately 50% of them singletons. Findings of the study overall: Within each of all four CD4+ subsets, Type 1 diabetes patients had TCRB CDR3s that were moderately but significantly shorter.

Source material: central memory CD4+ T cells from blood. Receptor source: a man younger than 40 with type 1 diabetes.

V usage is TRBV7-9 and J usage is TRBJ2-5; the match to TRBD2 covers 7 bases. CDR1 SEHNR and CDR2 FQNEAQ come from the germline V gene (reference sequence). Germline trimming cut 8 bases from V and 5 bases from J; bases unmatched to any gene: 11. This CDR3 spans 14 amino acids. The CDR3 here is CASGLGSREETQYF. The CDR3 nucleotides read TGTGCCAGCGGCCTGGGATCGCGGGAGGAGACCCAGTACTTC. The full variable domain, rest sourced from reference TRBV7-9 and TRBJ2-5, is DTGVSQNPRHKITKRGQNVTFRCDPISEHNRLYWYRQTLGQGPEFLTYFQNEAQLEKSRLLSDRFSAERPKGSFSTLEIQRTEQGDSAMYLCASGLGSREETQYFGPGTRLLVL.

The chain recombines TRBV2 with TRBJ1-1; D unresolved. Deletions cut 7 bases from V and 1 base from J, with 13 bases between. This CDR3 is built from 14 residues. Per germline, CDR1 SNHLY and CDR2 FYNNEI. The CDR3 coding sequence is TGTGCCAGCACCAACGTTCGGGGGAACACTGAAGCTTTCTTT. This encodes CASTNVRGNTEAFF.

This CDR3 is CASSYGLAGVKEQYF. CDR3 nucleotide sequence: TGCGCCAGCAGCTACGGACTAGCGGGAGTTAAGGAGCAGTACTTC. The chain employs TRBV5-1 and TRBJ2-7, with 13 bases identical to TRBD2. The CDR3 is made up of 15 amino acids. From germline, CDR1 is SGHRS and CDR2 YFSETQ. The ends lost 3 bases at V and 7 bases at J; junction bases unmatched: 7.

V is TRBV4-1 and J is TRBJ2-3; 10 bases agree with TRBD2. Trimming took 0 bases from V and 4 from J; bases not matched to a gene: 10. The germline V gene has CDR1 MGHRA and CDR2 YSYEKL. This CDR3 is 18 amino acids long. CDR3 sequence: CASSQEQASGSLADTQYF. As DNA, the CDR3 is TGCGCCAGCAGCCAAGAGCAGGCTAGCGGGAGCTTGGCAGATACGCAGTATTTT.

The genes are TRBV2 and TRBJ2-1, with 9 bases identical to TRBD2. V dropped 2 bases and J dropped 5; count of bases not matched to a gene: 4. CDR1 is SNHLY, CDR2 FYNNEI, per germline. The CDR3 totals 15 residues. The CDR3: CASSESAGGDNEQFF. CDR3 sequence (DNA): TGTGCCAGCAGTGAATCAGCGGGGGGCGACAATGAGCAGTTCTTC.

The chain employs TRBV27 and TRBJ2-7, with D possibly TRBD1 on 5 matching bases. The CDR3 contains 14 residues. Trimming removed 2 bases from V and 5 bases from J, with 13 bases in between. Germline lookup yields CDR1 MNHEY and CDR2 SMNVEV (reference sequence). The CDR3, as DNA: TGTGCCAGCAGTTTAAATCAGGGCGAGGACGAGCAGTACTTC. It is translated as CASSLNQGEDEQYF.

The DNA of the CDR3 is TGCGCCAGCAGCCCGGCGACAGGCTCTACTCAAGAGACCCAGTACTTC. Translation gives CASSPATGSTQETQYF. The chain recombines TRBV5-1 with TRBJ2-5; tentative D call: TRBD1 (6 bases). There are 16 residues in the CDR3. Germline loops: CDR1 SGHRS, CDR2 YFSETQ. Trimming removed 4 bases at V and 2 bases at J, with 18 bases between.

V and J are TRBV6-1 and TRBJ1-2, with D unclear. CDR3 length: 15 residues. Germline V gene lookup returns CDR1 MNHNS and CDR2 SASEGT. V dropped 2 bases and J dropped 5 bases, with 15 bases sitting between them. CDR3 DNA: TGTGCCAGCAGTGAATCAGCGGGAAGTATGTATGGCTACACCTTC. The encoded protein is CASSESAGSMYGYTF.

CDR3 residues: CASSFDRGHEQYF. The CDR3 region has the DNA TGCGCCAGCAGCTTCGACAGGGGCCACGAGCAGTACTTC. This chain links TRBV5-1 with TRBJ2-7, with 8 bases identical to TRBD1. The CDR3 consists of 13 residues. CDR1 is SGHRS, CDR2 YFSETQ, per germline. V was pared by 2 bases and J by 5 bases, with 3 bases of the junction left unmatched.

This clone has just a few counts. The genes are TRBV7-2 and TRBJ2-4, with TRBD2 matching 12 bases. The CDR3 runs to 18 residues. The J segment lost 1 base and the V segment lost 2 bases, leaving 6 bases of the junction unmatched. Per germline, CDR1 SGHTA and CDR2 FQGNSA. In nucleotides, the CDR3 is TGTGCCAGCAGCTTACTCCGGACTAGCGGGATCGCCAAAAACATTCAGTACTTC. Residues: CASSLLRTSGIAKNIQYF.

CDR3 nucleotides: TGTGCCAGCAGCTTGATTATCTCTGGCTACACCTTC. Its translation: CASSLIISGYTF. The rearrangement uses TRBV5-6 and TRBJ1-2; D remains ambiguous. V was trimmed by 1 base and J by 7 bases, leaving 8 bases between them. This CDR3 spans 12 amino acids. Germline V gene sequence: CDR1 SGHDT, CDR2 YYEEEE.

This clone was seen more than once but under ten times. This chain joins TRBV29-1 and TRBJ2-1; 10 bases align to TRBD1. Germline CDR1 SQVTM, CDR2 ANQGSEA. V shed 2 bases, J shed 3 bases, and the junction held 4 bases outside the gene matches. CDR3 length: 15 residues. The CDR3 sequence is CSVERRDRGYNEQFF. The CDR3 DNA is TGCAGCGTTGAACGCCGGGACAGGGGCTACAATGAGCAGTTCTTC.

This clone was counted a few times. This rearrangement joins TRBV15 to TRBJ2-1; TRBD2 agrees at 9 bases. From germline, CDR1 is LNHNV and CDR2 YYDKDF (reference sequence). V gave up 5 bases and J gave up 6 bases; unmatched junction bases: 5. This CDR3 region has 14 residues. The CDR3: CATSVGLALNEQFF. The CDR3 nucleotides read TGTGCCACCAGCGTGGGACTAGCCCTCAATGAGCAGTTCTTC.

This clone was seen more than once but under ten times. CDR3 coding DNA: TGTGCCAGCAGCTTGGCCAGGGAAGAGACCCAGTACTTC. Its protein is CASSLAREETQYF. The rearrangement links TRBV5-4 to TRBJ2-5; D is perhaps TRBD1 (5 bases). Trimming took off 0 bases at V and 3 bases at J, with 6 bases between the two ends. CDR1 and CDR2 (germline): SGHNT, YYREEE (reference sequence). The CDR3 has 13 residues.

This clone was observed a few times. The chain uses TRBV19 and TRBJ2-2; 8 bases map to TRBD2. The CDR3 extends over 17 amino acids. V shed 3 bases, J shed 1 base, and the junction held 7 bases outside the gene matches. Germline V CDR1 and CDR2: LNHDA, SQIVND (reference sequence). CDR3 in amino acids: CASSIGLAAKNTGELFF. The CDR3, as DNA: TGTGCCAGTAGTATTGGACTAGCTGCAAAGAACACCGGGGAGCTGTTTTTT.

The chain recombines TRBV5-1 with TRBJ1-1; the D is unclear. With 4 bases removed from V and 1 base from J, the gap between germline ends came to 14 bases. CDR1 and CDR2 (germline): SGHRS, YFSETQ. The CDR3 sequence is 15 residues long. CDR3 sequence: CASSQDSRGNTEAFF. DNA of the CDR3: TGCGCCAGCAGCCAAGACTCTCGGGGGAACACTGAAGCTTTCTTT.

The chain recombines TRBV5-1 with TRBJ2-2; 14 positions match TRBD2. This CDR3 has 17 amino acids. Germline trimming cut 4 bases from V and 6 bases from J; bases unmatched to any gene: 8. CDR1 SGHRS and CDR2 YFSETQ come from the germline V gene. The CDR3 nucleotides are TGCGCCAGCAGCCCCGGGACTAGCGGGAGATGGGCCGGGGAGCTGTTTTTT. This encodes CASSPGTSGRWAGELFF.

The chain couples TRBV30 to TRBJ1-5, with 9 bases aligning to TRBD1. Per the germline V gene, CDR1 is GTSNPN and CDR2 is SVGIG (reference sequence). The CDR3 consists of 15 residues. The V and J ends lost 0 bases and 7 bases, in that order; junction bases with no gene match: 7. CDR3 sequence (DNA): TGTGCCTGGAGTGTAAGGGACAGGGCTATGCAGCCCCAGCATTTT. Its protein is CAWSVRDRAMQPQHF.

The chain carries TRBV6-1 and TRBJ2-2; D is perhaps TRBD2 (6 bases). The V and J ends lost 6 bases and 3 bases respectively, with 14 bases between them. The germline gives CDR1 MNHNS, CDR2 SASEGT. The CDR3 totals 15 residues. CDR3 in amino acids: CASRPGLAHTGELFF. The CDR3 bases are TGTGCCAGCAGGCCGGGGCTAGCGCACACCGGGGAGCTGTTTTTT.

The gene calls are TRBV19 and TRBJ1-1, with TRBD1 identical over 7 bases. From germline, CDR1 is LNHDA and CDR2 SQIVND (reference sequence). V was pared by 5 bases and J by 3 bases, with 9 bases of the junction left unmatched. The CDR3 spans 15 residues. The CDR3 DNA sequence: TGTGCCAGTAGTCGACAGGGAGCGGGGGACACTGAAGCTTTCTTT. Residues: CASSRQGAGDTEAFF.

This clone showed up just a few times. The V gene is TRBV2, the J gene TRBJ2-5, with 11 bases that match TRBD2. The CDR3 extends over 14 amino acids. Germline V gives CDR1 SNHLY, CDR2 FYNNEI. V lost 4 bases to trimming and J lost 5 bases; unmatched junction nucleotides: 3. CDR3 sequence reads: CASSGLAGSETQYF. The CDR3 DNA reads TGTGCCAGCAGTGGACTAGCGGGGAGTGAGACCCAGTACTTC.

This clone has more than one count but fewer than ten. This chain connects TRBV10-3 to TRBJ1-4; a possible D gene is TRBD1 (5 bases). V lost 2 bases and J 7 bases, leaving 17 bases between the germline ends. The germline V gene has CDR1 ENHRY and CDR2 SYGVKD. CDR3 length: 16 residues. CDR3 region: CAISEVPLGGGEKLFF. As DNA, the CDR3 is TGTGCCATCAGTGAGGTCCCACTTGGGGGAGGTGAAAAACTGTTTTTT.

The J gene is TRBJ2-3, the V gene TRBV5-4; 9 bases agree with TRBD1. The CDR3 has 15 amino acids. Germline assignment: CDR1 SGHNT and CDR2 YYREEE (reference sequence). Trimming removed 4 bases from V and 1 base from J; junction bases left unmatched: 4. Here the CDR3 DNA reads TGTGCCAGCAGCGTACGACAGGGGGGCACAGATACGCAGTATTTT. This translates into CASSVRQGGTDTQYF.

The chain is built from TRBV27 and TRBJ1-2, with 12 bases that match TRBD1. Trimming removed 1 base from V and 4 bases from J; junction bases left unmatched: 10. Germline CDR1 MNHEY, CDR2 SMNVEV (reference sequence). The CDR3 length is 18 residues. CDR3 bases: TGTGCCAGCAGTTTATACGGGACAGGGGGCAATGGAATCTATGGCTACACCTTC. It is translated as CASSLYGTGGNGIYGYTF.

J is TRBJ2-1 and V is TRBV27, with 8 bases that match TRBD1. Looked up from germline, CDR1 is MNHEY and CDR2 is SMNVEV (reference sequence). This CDR3 is 19 amino acids long. V lost 2 bases to trimming and J lost 6 bases; unmatched junction nucleotides: 18. For the CDR3, the DNA is TGTGCCAGCAGTTTACGTATCACGGGACAGGCCTCCGGTGGCAATGAGCAGTTCTTC. Translating it yields CASSLRITGQASGGNEQFF.

The chain employs TRBV7-2 and TRBJ2-7, with TRBD2 matching over 11 bases. The germline V gene encodes CDR1 SGHTA and CDR2 FQGNSA. The CDR3 covers 14 residues. V dropped 5 bases and J dropped 6; count of bases not matched to a gene: 6. In DNA form, the CDR3 reads TGTGCCAGCAGCCCAACTAGCGGGAGACCCGAGCAGTACTTC. Its protein product is CASSPTSGRPEQYF. The complete variable domain, with remaining parts taken from reference TRBV7-2 and TRBJ2-7, reads GAGVSQSPSNKVTEKGKDVELRCDPISGHTALYWYRQSLGQGLEFLIYFQGNSAPDKSGLPSDRFSAERTGGSVSTLTIQRTQQEDSAVYLCASSPTSGRPEQYFGPGTRLTVT.

This clone came up a few times. The chain links TRBV6-5 to TRBJ2-5; TRBD1 aligns across 7 bases. In germline, CDR1 is MNHEY, CDR2 SVGAGI. There are 14 residues in the CDR3. Trimming at V came to 7 bases and at J to 6 bases, leaving 11 bases not matched to a gene. DNA for the CDR3: TGTGCCAGCACAAAAAAGGGGGCCGGGAAGACCCAGTACTTC. Protein product: CASTKKGAGKTQYF.

The chain carries TRBV6-5 and TRBJ2-1; 14 nucleotides match TRBD2. Germline CDR1 MNHEY, CDR2 SVGAGI. V was pared by 2 bases and J by 8 bases, with 5 bases of the junction left unmatched. This CDR3 region has 16 residues. The CDR3 bases are TGTGCCAGCAGTTACCCGGGACTAGCGGGAGTCCATGAGCAGTTCTTC. Amino acid sequence: CASSYPGLAGVHEQFF.

This clone appeared a single time. The J gene is TRBJ2-3, the V gene TRBV11-3; maybe TRBD2 (7 bases). Germline V gives CDR1 SGHNT, CDR2 YENEEA. The V and J ends lost 7 bases and 8 bases respectively, with 13 bases between them. The CDR3 contains 12 residues. For the CDR3, the DNA is TGTGCCAGCAACCGAGGGGGGGGTACGCAGTATTTT. It is translated as CASNRGGGTQYF.

This clone has more than one count but fewer than ten. The chain carries TRBV28 and TRBJ2-2, with D possibly TRBD2 on 6 matching bases. Trimming removed 5 bases at V and 1 base at J, with 14 bases between. Germline-derived CDR1 and CDR2 are MDHEN and SYDVKM. This CDR3 comprises 16 residues. CDR3 coding DNA: TGTGCCAGCAGTCCCTGGGGGGATGGGAACACCGGGGAGCTGTTTTTT. This gives the protein CASSPWGDGNTGELFF.

In its sample, this clone was seen a few times. The chain links TRBV6-1 to TRBJ2-7; possibly TRBD1 for D (5 bases). CDR3 length: 14 residues. Germline CDR1 MNHNS, CDR2 SASEGT. Trimming removed 1 base from V and 3 bases from J, with 10 bases in between. The CDR3: CASSEGTRNYEQYF. The CDR3 coding sequence is TGTGCCAGCAGTGAAGGGACAAGGAACTACGAGCAGTACTTC.

V and J are TRBV19 and TRBJ1-2, with a weak D call TRBD1 (5 bases). V lost 7 bases, J lost 8 bases, and 23 bases lay in between. The CDR3 loop spans 15 amino acids. Germline V gives CDR1 LNHDA, CDR2 SQIVND (reference sequence). The CDR3 is CASTHPGESYAGYTF. In DNA form, the CDR3 reads TGTGCCAGTACACATCCGGGGGAATCCTATGCAGGCTACACCTTC. The full variable domain, its missing parts supplied by reference TRBV19 and TRBJ1-2, is DGGITQSPKYLFRKEGQNVTLSCEQNLNHDAMYWYRQDPGQGLRLIYYSQIVNDFQKGDIAEGYSVSREKKESFPLTVTSAQKNPTAFYLCASTHPGESYAGYTFGSGTRLTVV.